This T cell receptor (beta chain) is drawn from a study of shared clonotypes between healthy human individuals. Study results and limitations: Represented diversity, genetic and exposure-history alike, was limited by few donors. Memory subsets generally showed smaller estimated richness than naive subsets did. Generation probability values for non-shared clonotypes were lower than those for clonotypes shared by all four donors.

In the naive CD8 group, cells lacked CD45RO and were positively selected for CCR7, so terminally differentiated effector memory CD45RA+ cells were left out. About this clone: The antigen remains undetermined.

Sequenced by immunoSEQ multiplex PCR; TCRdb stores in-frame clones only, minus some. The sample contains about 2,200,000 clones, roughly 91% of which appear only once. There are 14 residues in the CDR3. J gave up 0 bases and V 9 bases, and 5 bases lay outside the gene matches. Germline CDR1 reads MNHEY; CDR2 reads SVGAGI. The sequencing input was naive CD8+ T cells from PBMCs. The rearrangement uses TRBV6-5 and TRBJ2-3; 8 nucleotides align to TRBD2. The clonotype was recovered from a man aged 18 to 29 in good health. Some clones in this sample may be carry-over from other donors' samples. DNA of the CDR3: TGTGCCAGTTCCCGGGGGGGGAGCACAGATACGCAGTATTTT. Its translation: CASSRGGSTDTQYF.